This TCR beta chain derives from a study of patients and donors after allogeneic stem cell transplantation. This clonotype ranks as medium-sized. Each CDR3 protein is one row after TCRdb ran MiXCR on the RT-PCR reads. This table has approximately 21,000 distinct CDR3 sequences, around 30% appearing once. V shed 8 bases and J shed 5 bases, with 9 bases lying between them. CDR1 and CDR2 from the germline V gene are SGHTA and FQGNSA. This CDR3 has 11 amino acids. The chain combines TRBV7-2 with TRBJ2-5, with a tentative D call TRBD2 (6 bases). The sequenced sample was blood, either unsorted or a sorted T cell fraction (not recorded which). The receptor's source is a human donor who was either an allogeneic HSCT recipient or a stem cell or donor lymphocyte infusion donor (not recorded which). It is not recorded whose cells these are; they may come from a transplant donor. CDR3 in DNA: TGTGCCAGCTCCGGAGGGGAGACCCAGTACTTC. This encodes CASSGGETQYF.